This entry concerns a single T cell receptor (beta chain). The source of the sample is a study of OX40 agonist ivuxolimab in advanced cancers. The repertoire was sequenced with immunoSEQ multiplex PCR; TCRdb's copy has only in-frame clones and lacks some. Of under 85,000 clones listed, over 70% are singletons. Germline V CDR1 and CDR2: MNHNY, SVGAGI (reference sequence). V was shortened by 2 bases and J by 1 base, with 8 bases between the two germline ends. CDR3 size: 14 residues. This TCR derives from an adult with an advanced solid tumor such as melanoma, head and neck, liver or kidney cancer. The sequenced sample was CD4+ or CD8+ T cells sorted from blood, obtained in a trial of the OX40 agonist ivuxolimab. The chain employs TRBV6-6 and TRBJ2-5; perhaps TRBD2 as D (6 bases). CDR3 in amino acids: CASSYGGVQETQYF. CDR3 DNA sequence: TGTGCCAGCAGTTACGGCGGGGTCCAAGAGACCCAGTACTTC.